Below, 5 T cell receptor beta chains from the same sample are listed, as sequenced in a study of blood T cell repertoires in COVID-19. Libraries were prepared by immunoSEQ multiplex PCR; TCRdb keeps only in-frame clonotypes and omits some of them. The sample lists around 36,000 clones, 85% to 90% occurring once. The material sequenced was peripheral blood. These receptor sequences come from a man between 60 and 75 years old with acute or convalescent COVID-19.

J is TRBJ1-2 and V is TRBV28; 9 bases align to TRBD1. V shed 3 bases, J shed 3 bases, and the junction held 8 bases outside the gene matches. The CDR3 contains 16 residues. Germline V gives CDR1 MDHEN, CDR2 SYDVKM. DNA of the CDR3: TGTGCCAGCAGTTTTGGGACAGGGTTGATTGACTATGGCTACACCTTC. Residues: CASSFGTGLIDYGYTF.

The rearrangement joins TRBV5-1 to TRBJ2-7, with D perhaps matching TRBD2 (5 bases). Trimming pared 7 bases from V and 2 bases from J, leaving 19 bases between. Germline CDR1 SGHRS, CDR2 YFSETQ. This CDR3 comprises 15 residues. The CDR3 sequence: CASSHGVSRTYEQYF. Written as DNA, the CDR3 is TGCGCCAGCTCCCACGGGGTCAGCCGAACCTACGAGCAGTACTTC.

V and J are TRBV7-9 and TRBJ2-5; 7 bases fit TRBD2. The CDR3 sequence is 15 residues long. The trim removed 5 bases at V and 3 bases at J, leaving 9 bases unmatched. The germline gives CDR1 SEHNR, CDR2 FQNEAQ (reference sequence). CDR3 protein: CASSPRGEGKETQYF. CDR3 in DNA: TGTGCCAGCAGCCCTCGGGGGGAAGGGAAAGAGACCCAGTACTTC.

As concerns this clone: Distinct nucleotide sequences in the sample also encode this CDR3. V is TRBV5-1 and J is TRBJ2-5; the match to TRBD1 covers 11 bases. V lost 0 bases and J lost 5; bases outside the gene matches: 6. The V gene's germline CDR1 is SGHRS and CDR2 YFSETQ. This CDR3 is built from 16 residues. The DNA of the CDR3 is TGCGCCAGCAGCTTGGGACCCGGGACAGGGGGGGAGACCCAGTACTTC. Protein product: CASSLGPGTGGETQYF.

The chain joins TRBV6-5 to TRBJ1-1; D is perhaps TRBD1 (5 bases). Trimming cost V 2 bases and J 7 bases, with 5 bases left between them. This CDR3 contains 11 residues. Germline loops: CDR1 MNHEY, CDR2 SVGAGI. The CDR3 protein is CASSYRGEAFF. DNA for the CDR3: TGTGCCAGCAGTTACAGGGGTGAAGCTTTCTTT.